The clone carrying this TCR beta chain showed up just once. What it binds is not known. Profiled with immunoSEQ multiplex PCR; TCRdb holds only in-frame clones, not every one. Seen here are approximately 400,000 clones, roughly 80% observed once, and the top ten hold just under 7.5%. This sample is drawn from a study of Ad26.COV2.S vaccination and SARS-CoV-2 variants. Stated treatment: some 19 received Ad26.COV2.S at low or high dose, single or two shots; several received placebo; per-sample allocation not given. Repertoires come from day 63 after the first vaccine or placebo injection. An 18-55-year-old adult in Boston served as donor. Study-level points and caveats: Vaccine and placebo recipients had similar non-spike TCR breadth.

Trimming cost V 3 bases and J 2 bases, with 12 bases left between them. The CDR3 covers 14 residues. The V gene's germline CDR1 is SGHRS and CDR2 YFSETQ. This specimen was peripheral blood, taken in a trial of Ad26.COV2.S vaccine versus placebo. The rearrangement links TRBV5-1 to TRBJ2-7, with D maybe TRBD1 (5 bases). This receptor was taken from a person between 18 and 59 years old who received the Ad26.COV2.S COVID-19 vaccine or a placebo. DNA of the CDR3: TGCGCCAGCAGCTCGGTGACAGAACCCTACGAGCAGTACTTC. This encodes CASSSVTEPYEQYF.